A single sample gave rise to the 10 T cell receptor beta chains below, sequenced in a study of T cells expressing NK-cell markers. One entry per CDR3 protein, without DNA, is what TCRdb gives after re-calling the 5' RACE reads. Seen in this sample are 160,000 or so distinct CDR3 sequences; the ten most common clones hold 18%. The sequenced material came from blood T cells: a sorted CD56 or NKG2C T cell subset, CD4+ or CD8+ T cells, or bulk PBMC T cells (not recorded which). The source is a woman between 18 and 69 years old in good health.

This chain joins TRBV20-1 and TRBJ2-5; the D call from TCRdb, TRBD2, cannot be confirmed without DNA. The CDR3 length is 19 residues. Germline V gene sequence: CDR1 DFQATT, CDR2 SNEGSKA (reference sequence). The CDR3 reads CSARASGRGVGFGQETQYF.

This rearrangement joins TRBV5-1 to TRBJ2-1; TCRdb indicates TRBD2, and absent DNA this call remains unverified. The length of the CDR3 is 17 residues. CDR1 and CDR2 (germline): SGHRS, YFSETQ. The CDR3: CASSHSLTSGSVGEQFF.

The chain employs TRBV7-3 and TRBJ2-5; the TCRdb call, TRBD1, lacks DNA for checking. In germline, CDR1 is SGHTA, CDR2 FQGTGA. The CDR3 runs to 14 residues. The CDR3 here is CASSSRQGRETQYF.

This chain links TRBV20-1 with TRBJ1-4; TCRdb picks TRBD1, but there is no DNA to check that call. This CDR3 is built from 13 residues. Germline loops: CDR1 DFQATT, CDR2 SNEGSKA (reference sequence). The CDR3 sequence is CSAEGQGREKLFF.

The rearrangement uses TRBV18 and TRBJ1-2. The CDR3 runs to 12 residues. Germline lookup yields CDR1 KGHSH and CDR2 LQKENI. The CDR3 loop reads CASSPPGYGYTF.

The V call is TRBV4-1, the J call TRBJ2-1. Looked up from germline, CDR1 is MGHRA and CDR2 is YSYEKL. The length of the CDR3 is 17 residues. Here the CDR3 reads CASSQGSGFGRRNEQFF.

The chain links TRBV9 to TRBJ1-2; no DNA is available, so the TRBD1 call from TCRdb remains unchecked. Germline V CDR1 and CDR2: SGDLS, YYNGEE. This CDR3 has 17 residues. CDR3 sequence: CASSRDRGRPPPYGYTF.

V and J are TRBV7-3 and TRBJ2-5; TCRdb's D call of TRBD2 is untestable without DNA. The CDR3 is 13 residues long. The germline V gene encodes CDR1 SGHTA and CDR2 FQGTGA. CDR3 protein: CASSLKERETQYF.

CDR3 loop: CAGWTGLSGNTIYF. This chain uses TRBV6-1 with TRBJ1-3; there is no DNA to check the TCRdb D call of TRBD1. The CDR3 extends over 14 amino acids. Germline CDR1 MNHNS, CDR2 SASEGT.

The V call is TRBV10-3, the J call TRBJ2-2; TCRdb proposes TRBD2, but this gene call is untestable without DNA. Germline V CDR1 and CDR2: ENHRY, SYGVKD. The CDR3 has 17 residues. The CDR3: CAISGAGGPRGTGELFF.